The clone carrying this TCR beta chain was counted at least ten times. What it binds is not known. This entry belongs to a study of T-cell reconstitution after alpha-beta-depleted transplantation in children. Whole-study findings and limits: The study reportedly traced alpha-beta T cells about two months after transplant to several hundred expanded graft clones. Elevated TCRbeta diversity at day 60 was traced, in some patients, to surviving recipient T cells and thymic progenitors. It was newly produced T cells that mostly accounted for T-cell counts and diversity one year after transplant.

Library preparation (for TCRbeta) was performed with unique molecular identifiers. TCRdb processed the PCR reads anew with MiXCR; each CDR3 protein has one entry. The sample lists hundreds of thousands of distinct CDR3 sequences; roughly 10% were seen once. This CDR3 comprises 17 residues. Germline assignment: CDR1 MDHEN and CDR2 SYDVKM. Trimming stripped 5 bases from V and 2 bases from J, with 20 bases between. This specimen was PBMCs, taken before TCRalphabeta/CD19-depleted stem cell transplant. This clonotype was sampled from a child under two years old with acute myeloid leukemia, due to receive a stem cell transplant. The chain combines TRBV28 with TRBJ2-3; D tentatively fits TRBD1 or TRBD2 (6 bases each). CDR3 in amino acids: CASSPEGGRGYTDTQYF. For the CDR3, the DNA is TGTGCCAGCAGTCCTGAGGGGGGACGGGGGTACACAGATACGCAGTATTTT.